This TCR beta chain was documented in a study of T cell repertoires in cytomegalovirus infection. General observations from the study: Using cumulative public TCR beta family frequency, the authors identified those who carried CMV together with the relevant HLA.

This clonotype was recorded a few times. The antigen is undetermined. Looked up from germline, CDR1 is SGHTA and CDR2 is FQGNSA. This CDR3 is built from 16 residues. J gave up 4 bases and V 5 bases, and 10 bases lay outside the gene matches. A single record per CDR3 protein comes from TCRdb applying MiXCR to the reads. Among 640,000 or so distinct CDR3 sequences listed, roughly 30% were seen once. The origin of this receptor is a human donor in good health (CMV status not recorded). Some clones in this sample may be carry-over from other donors' samples. The sample was cultured PBMCs, taken from culture after CMV antigen stimulation. The chain couples TRBV7-2 to TRBJ2-3; 9 bases fit TRBD2. Written as DNA, the CDR3 is TGTGCCAGCAGCACACAGCTAGCGGGGCGCTCAGATACGCAGTATTTT. Amino acids: CASSTQLAGRSDTQYF.